Listed below are T cell receptor beta chains from one sample, sequenced in a study of T cell repertoires in cytomegalovirus infection. These TCRs are of unknown antigen specificity. TCRdb passed the reads through MiXCR, listing each CDR3 protein once. The sample shows approximately 990,000 distinct CDR3 sequences, approximately 31% of them seen only once. The specimen comprised cultured CD8+ T cells from PBMCs, sampled from culture after CMV antigen stimulation. The source is a human donor in good health (CMV status not recorded). Some clones in this sample may be carry-over from other donors' samples. Each CDR3 is given with its conserved first and last residue. The D gene is left open where the match is weak. Where a row states a size, it is once, few, many or the class of an expanded clone; other rows omit it.

J gene	clone size	D gene	V gene	CDR3 DNA	CDR3 protein
TRBJ1-2	few	-	TRBV6-1	TGTGCCAGCCTTGATAATCCCTATGGCTACACCTTC	CASLDNPYGYTF
TRBJ1-1	-	TRBD1	TRBV29-1	TGCAGCGCCAGAACAGGGGTTACCGAAGCTTTCTTT	CSARTGVTEAFF
TRBJ2-3	few	TRBD1	TRBV27	TGTGCCAGCTCTTCTAGGGACAGCTTTAGCACAGATACGCAGTATTTT	CASSSRDSFSTDTQYF
TRBJ1-5	many	-	TRBV6-5	TGTGCCAGCAGTTACAGTCCAAATCAGCCCCAGCATTTT	CASSYSPNQPQHF
TRBJ1-1	-	TRBD1	TRBV20-1	TGCAGTGCTGCCGGGACAGGGCAAGCTTTCTTT	CSAAGTGQAFF
TRBJ1-5	-	TRBD1	TRBV20-1	TGCAGTGCTGGGCCTGACAGGGACGATCAGCCCCAGCATTTT	CSAGPDRDDQPQHF
TRBJ2-1	many	TRBD2	TRBV7-9	TGTGCCAGCATCACGGGACTAGATACCAATGAGCAGTTCTTC	CASITGLDTNEQFF
TRBJ2-1	-	TRBD1	TRBV6-2/TRBV6-3	TGTGCCAGCAGCTTATTCGGACAGGTCTACAATGAGCAGTTCTTC	CASSLFGQVYNEQFF
TRBJ2-7	-	-	TRBV7-4	TGTGCCAGCAGCTTCGGCAGGGCCGAGCAGTACTTC	CASSFGRAEQYF
TRBJ1-1	-	-	TRBV6-2/TRBV6-3	TGTGCCAGCGTCGGGAGACAGGAGAACACTGAAGCTTTCTTT	CASVGRQENTEAFF
TRBJ1-5	-	-	TRBV10-3	TGTGCCATCAGTGAAGGAGGACAGCCCCAGCATTTT	CAISEGGQPQHF
TRBJ2-7	-	-	TRBV5-6	TGTGCCAGCAGTGCCTTGGGTAATCCCTACGAGCAGTACTTC	CASSALGNPYEQYF
TRBJ1-2	few	TRBD1	TRBV2	TGTGCCAGCAGAGAGGACAGGGGGGCCTATGGCTACACCTTC	CASREDRGAYGYTF
TRBJ2-7	-	-	TRBV5-8	TGTGCCAGCAGCTTGGAGACTACATGGCAGTACTTC	CASSLETTWQYF
TRBJ2-3	-	TRBD2	TRBV6-5	TGTGCCAGCAGTTTTGGACTAGCGGGGGCCGCAGATACGCAGTATTTT	CASSFGLAGAADTQYF
TRBJ2-6	-	-	TRBV19	TGTGTCAGTAGTCAGAGAGGTTCCGGGGCCAACGTCCTGACTTTC	CVSSQRGSGANVLTF
TRBJ1-1	-	-	TRBV12-3/TRBV12-4	TGTGCCAGCAGGCCTGATATACAGGGAAACACTGAAGCTTTCTTT	CASRPDIQGNTEAFF
TRBJ1-1	few	-	TRBV25-1	TGTGCCAGCAGTGAATATTACGGGAATAACACTGAAGCTTTCTTT	CASSEYYGNNTEAFF
TRBJ1-2	-	TRBD1	TRBV19	TGTGCCAGTACCGAAAGGACAGGGCGGTATGGCTACACCTTC	CASTERTGRYGYTF
TRBJ2-5	-	TRBD2	TRBV29-1	TGCAGCGTTGAAGGGCTTAGCGGGGGGGTCCAAGAGACTCAGTACTTC	CSVEGLSGGVQETQYF
TRBJ2-3	few	-	TRBV27	TGTGCCATCAGAAGACAGCCCGGGAGCACAGATACGCAGTATTTT	CAIRRQPGSTDTQYF
TRBJ1-2	-	TRBD1	TRBV6-5	TGTGCCAGCAGTTACTGGGAACCGGGACAGAAGTATGGCTACACCTTC	CASSYWEPGQKYGYTF
TRBJ1-4	many	TRBD1	TRBV7-2	TGTGCCAGCAGCTCGAGGGACAGTTGGGTTGAAAAACTGTTTTTT	CASSSRDSWVEKLFF
TRBJ1-1	-	-	TRBV12-3/TRBV12-4	TGTGCCAGCAGTTTAATACAGGGGAACACTGAAGCTTTCTTT	CASSLIQGNTEAFF
TRBJ1-5	-	-	TRBV19	TGTGCCAGTAGTACACTCACTAGGGGCAATCAGCCCCAGCATTTT	CASSTLTRGNQPQHF
TRBJ1-3	few	-	TRBV7-6	TGTGCCAGCAGCGGTCGACAGGCCTCTGGGAACACCATATATTTT	CASSGRQASGNTIYF
TRBJ2-1	many	-	TRBV7-2	TGTGCCAGCAGCTTCTCGTTCCTTATCCCGGATGAGCAGTTCTTC	CASSFSFLIPDEQFF
TRBJ2-1	-	-	TRBV7-2	TGTGCCAGCAGCTTATGGGAATCCTACAATGAGCAGTTCTTC	CASSLWESYNEQFF
TRBJ1-5	-	-	TRBV7-2	TGTGCCAGCAGCTCCAACCAGGGTCCCGTAGGTCAGCCCCAGCATTTT	CASSSNQGPVGQPQHF
TRBJ1-2	-	TRBD1	TRBV2	TGTGCCAGCAGTGAACTGGGGACAGGGAGTAGATATGGCTACACCTTC	CASSELGTGSRYGYTF
TRBJ2-5	few	TRBD1	TRBV12-3/TRBV12-4	TGTGCCAGCAGTTTAAGGGTAGGGGGCAATGAGACCCAGTACTTC	CASSLRVGGNETQYF
TRBJ1-5	few	TRBD1	TRBV7-8	TGTGCCAGCAGCTTAGTCCGACAGGGGCGATACAATCAGCCCCAGCATTTT	CASSLVRQGRYNQPQHF
TRBJ2-6	many	-	TRBV7-8	TGTGCCAGCAGCTTAGGATGGGGTAGCTCTGGGGCCAACGTCCTGACTTTC	CASSLGWGSSGANVLTF
TRBJ2-1	-	-	TRBV20-1	TGCAGTGCTAGAGATGAGAGGGAAACCTACAATGAGCAGTTCTTC	CSARDERETYNEQFF
TRBJ2-2	-	-	TRBV7-6	TGTGCCAGCAGTTCCGAGTCAGGCACGAACACCGGGGAGCTGTTTTTT	CASSSESGTNTGELFF
TRBJ1-1	few	TRBD1	TRBV7-9	TGTGCCAGCGGGCCGTCCGCAGGGGGGCTAATTGAAGCTTTCTTT	CASGPSAGGLIEAFF
TRBJ2-2	few	-	TRBV7-8	TGTGCCAGCAGCTTATGGTCGGCTAGCTCCGGGGAGCTGTTTTTT	CASSLWSASSGELFF
TRBJ2-3	-	TRBD2	TRBV6-5	TGTGCCAGCAGTGATCTAGCGGGGGGGCCCGTGACAGATACGCAGTATTTT	CASSDLAGGPVTDTQYF
TRBJ1-6	-	TRBD1	TRBV28	TGTGCCAGCAGCGAGACAGGGACACTACTCCATGATTCACCCCTCCACTTT	CASSETGTLLHDSPLHF
TRBJ2-1	many	TRBD2	TRBV7-3	TGTGCCAGCAGCAAGACTAGCGGGGGTTTCCATGAGCAGTTCTTC	CASSKTSGGFHEQFF
TRBJ2-1	-	-	TRBV4-3	TGCGCCAGCAGCCACGTGGGGCGGACACGCTACAATGAGCAGTTCTTC	CASSHVGRTRYNEQFF
TRBJ2-6	-	TRBD2	TRBV3-1	TGTGCCAGCAGCCCCGGACTAGATCTCGCCTGGGCCAACGTCCTGACTTTC	CASSPGLDLAWANVLTF
TRBJ2-5	-	TRBD2	TRBV7-9	TGTGCCAGCAGCCTGACTAGCGGGGGGACAGAGACCCAGTACTTC	CASSLTSGGTETQYF
TRBJ2-2	-	-	TRBV11-3	TGTGCCAGCAGCTTAAGGCAACGCGGGGAGCTGTTTTTT	CASSLRQRGELFF
TRBJ1-2	few	-	TRBV9	TGTGCCAGCAGCGGGACATTTTATGGCTACACCTTC	CASSGTFYGYTF
TRBJ1-1	-	-	TRBV4-1	TGCGCCAGCAGCCTTCCTGCAGGGGTGCGCACTGAAGCTTTCTTT	CASSLPAGVRTEAFF
TRBJ2-3	-	TRBD1	TRBV27	TGTGCCAGCACTAACAGGGGAAGGGGCACAGATACGCAGTATTTT	CASTNRGRGTDTQYF
TRBJ1-1	-	TRBD1	TRBV12-5	TGTGCTAGTGGTTTGGTAACGGTTGGGACAGGGAACACTGAAGCTTTCTTT	CASGLVTVGTGNTEAFF